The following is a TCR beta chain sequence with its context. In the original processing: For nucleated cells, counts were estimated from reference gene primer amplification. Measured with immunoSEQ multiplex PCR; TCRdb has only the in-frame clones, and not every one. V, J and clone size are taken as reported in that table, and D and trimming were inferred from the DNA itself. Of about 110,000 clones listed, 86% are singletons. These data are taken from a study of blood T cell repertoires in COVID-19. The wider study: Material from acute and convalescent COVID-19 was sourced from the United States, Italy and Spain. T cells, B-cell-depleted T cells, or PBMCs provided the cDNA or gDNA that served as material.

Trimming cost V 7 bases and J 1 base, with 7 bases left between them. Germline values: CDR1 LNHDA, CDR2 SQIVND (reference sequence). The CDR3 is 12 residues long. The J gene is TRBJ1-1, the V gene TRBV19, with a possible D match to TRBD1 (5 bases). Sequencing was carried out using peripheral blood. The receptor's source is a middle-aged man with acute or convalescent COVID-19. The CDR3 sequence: CASNQGNTEAFF. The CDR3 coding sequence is TGTGCCAGTAACCAGGGGAACACTGAAGCTTTCTTT.